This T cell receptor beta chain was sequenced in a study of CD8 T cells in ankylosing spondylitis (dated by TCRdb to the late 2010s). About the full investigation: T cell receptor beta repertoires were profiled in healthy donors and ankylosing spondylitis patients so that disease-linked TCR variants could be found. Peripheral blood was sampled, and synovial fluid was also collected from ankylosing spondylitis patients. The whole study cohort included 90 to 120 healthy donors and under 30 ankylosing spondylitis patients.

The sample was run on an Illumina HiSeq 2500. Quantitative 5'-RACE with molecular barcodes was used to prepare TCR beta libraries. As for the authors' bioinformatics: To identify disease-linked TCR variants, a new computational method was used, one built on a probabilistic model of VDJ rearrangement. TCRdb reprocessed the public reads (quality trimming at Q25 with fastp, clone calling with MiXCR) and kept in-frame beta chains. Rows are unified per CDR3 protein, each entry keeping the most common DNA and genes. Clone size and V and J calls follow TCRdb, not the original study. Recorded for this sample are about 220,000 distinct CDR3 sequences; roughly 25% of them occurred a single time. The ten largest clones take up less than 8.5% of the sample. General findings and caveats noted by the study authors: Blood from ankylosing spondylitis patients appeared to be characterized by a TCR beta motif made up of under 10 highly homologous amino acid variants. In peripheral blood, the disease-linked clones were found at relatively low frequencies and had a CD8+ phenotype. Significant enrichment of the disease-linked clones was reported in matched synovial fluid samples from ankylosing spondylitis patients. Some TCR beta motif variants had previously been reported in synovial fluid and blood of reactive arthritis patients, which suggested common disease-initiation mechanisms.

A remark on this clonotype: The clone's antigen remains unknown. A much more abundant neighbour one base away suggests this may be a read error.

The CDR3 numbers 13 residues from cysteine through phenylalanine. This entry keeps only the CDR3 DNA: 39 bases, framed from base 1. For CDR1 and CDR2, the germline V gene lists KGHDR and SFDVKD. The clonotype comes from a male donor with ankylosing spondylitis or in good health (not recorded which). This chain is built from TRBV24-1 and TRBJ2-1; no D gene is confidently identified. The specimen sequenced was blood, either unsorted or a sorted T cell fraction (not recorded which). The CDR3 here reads CTTSDSDRNEQFF. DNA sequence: TGTACCACCAGTGACTCGGATAGGAATGAGCAGTTCTTC.